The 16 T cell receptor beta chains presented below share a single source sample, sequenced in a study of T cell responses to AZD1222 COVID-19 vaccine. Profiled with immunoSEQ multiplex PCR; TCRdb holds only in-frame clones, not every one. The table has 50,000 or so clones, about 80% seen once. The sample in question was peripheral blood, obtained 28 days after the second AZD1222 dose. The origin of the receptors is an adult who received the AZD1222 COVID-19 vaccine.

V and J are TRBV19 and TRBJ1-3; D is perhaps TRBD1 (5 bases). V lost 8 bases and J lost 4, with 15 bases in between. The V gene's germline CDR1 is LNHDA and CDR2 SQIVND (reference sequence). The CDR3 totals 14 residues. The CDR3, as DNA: TGTGCCAGTTCAGATAGGGGCTACGGAAACACCATATATTTT. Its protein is CASSDRGYGNTIYF.

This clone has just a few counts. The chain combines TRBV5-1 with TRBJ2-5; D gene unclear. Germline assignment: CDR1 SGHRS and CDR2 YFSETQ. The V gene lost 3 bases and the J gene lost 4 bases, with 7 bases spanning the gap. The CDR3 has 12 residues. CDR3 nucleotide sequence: TGCGCCAGCAGCTCTGCTCGAGAGACCCAGTACTTC. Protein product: CASSSARETQYF.

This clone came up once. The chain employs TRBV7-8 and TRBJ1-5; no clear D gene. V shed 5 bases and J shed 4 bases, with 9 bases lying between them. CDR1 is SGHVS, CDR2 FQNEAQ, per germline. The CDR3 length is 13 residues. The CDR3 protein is CASSRSRNQPQHF. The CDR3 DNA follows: TGTGCCAGCAGCCGTTCGAGGAATCAGCCCCAGCATTTT. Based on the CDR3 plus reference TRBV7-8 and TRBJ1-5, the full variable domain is GAGVSQSPRYKVAKRGQDVALRCDPISGHVSLFWYQQALGQGPEFLTYFQNEAQLDKSGLPSDRFFAERPEGSVSTLKIQRTQQEDSAVYLCASSRSRNQPQHFGDGTRLSIL.

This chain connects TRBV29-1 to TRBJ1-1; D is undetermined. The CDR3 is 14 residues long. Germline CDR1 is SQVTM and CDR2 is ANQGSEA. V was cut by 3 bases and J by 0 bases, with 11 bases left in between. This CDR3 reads CSVEVGGLNTEAFF. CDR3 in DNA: TGCAGCGTTGAGGTCGGCGGATTGAACACTGAAGCTTTCTTT.

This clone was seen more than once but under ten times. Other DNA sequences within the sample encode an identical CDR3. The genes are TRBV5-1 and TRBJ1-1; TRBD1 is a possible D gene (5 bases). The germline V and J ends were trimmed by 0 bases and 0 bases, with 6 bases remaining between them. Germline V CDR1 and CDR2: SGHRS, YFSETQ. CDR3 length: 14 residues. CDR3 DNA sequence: TGCGCCAGCAGCTTGGGGGGGTTGAACACTGAAGCTTTCTTT. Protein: CASSLGGLNTEAFF.

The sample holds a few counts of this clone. Here the CDR3 DNA reads TGTGCCAGCAGCCAGGACATCGGCACAGATACGCAGTATTTT. Amino acids: CASSQDIGTDTQYF. The V call is TRBV3-1 (or the pseudogene TRBV3-2), the J call TRBJ2-3, with a tentative D call TRBD1 (5 bases). V dropped 3 bases and J dropped 1 base, with 8 bases sitting between them. Per the germline V gene, CDR1 is LGHDT and CDR2 is YNNKEL (reference sequence). This CDR3 comprises 14 residues.

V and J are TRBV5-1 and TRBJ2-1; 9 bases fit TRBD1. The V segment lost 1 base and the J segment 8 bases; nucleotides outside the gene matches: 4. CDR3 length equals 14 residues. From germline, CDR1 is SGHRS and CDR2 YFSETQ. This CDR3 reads CASSLLGQGDEQFF. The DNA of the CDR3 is TGCGCCAGCAGCTTGCTGGGACAGGGCGATGAGCAGTTCTTC.

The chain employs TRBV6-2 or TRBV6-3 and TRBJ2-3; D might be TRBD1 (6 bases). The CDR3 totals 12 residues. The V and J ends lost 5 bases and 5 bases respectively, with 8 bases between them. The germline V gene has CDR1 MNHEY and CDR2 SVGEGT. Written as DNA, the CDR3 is TGTGCCAGCAGTCGAGGGGGAGATACGCAGTATTTT. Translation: CASSRGGDTQYF.

This chain's CDR3 is CASSIAGSSYNEQFF. In nucleotides, the CDR3 is TGCGCCAGCAGTATCGCGGGAAGCTCCTACAATGAGCAGTTCTTC. This chain connects TRBV10-1 to TRBJ2-1; perhaps TRBD2 as D (6 bases). CDR1 is WNHNN, CDR2 SYGVQD, per germline (reference sequence). V lost 5 bases, J lost 0 bases, and 11 bases lay in between. CDR3 length: 15 amino acids.

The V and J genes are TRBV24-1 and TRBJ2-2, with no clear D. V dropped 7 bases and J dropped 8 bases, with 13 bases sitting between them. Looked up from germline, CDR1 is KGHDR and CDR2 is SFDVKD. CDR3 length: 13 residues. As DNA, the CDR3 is TGTGCCACCAGCATAAGGGATGGGGGGGAGCTGTTTTTT. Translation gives CATSIRDGGELFF.

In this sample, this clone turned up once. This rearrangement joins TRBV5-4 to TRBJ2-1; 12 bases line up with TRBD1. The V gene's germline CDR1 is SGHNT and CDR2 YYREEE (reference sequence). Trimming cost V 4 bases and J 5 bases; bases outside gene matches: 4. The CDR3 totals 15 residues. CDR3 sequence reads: CASSLGQGANNEQFF. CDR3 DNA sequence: TGTGCCAGCAGCCTGGGACAGGGGGCGAACAATGAGCAGTTCTTC.

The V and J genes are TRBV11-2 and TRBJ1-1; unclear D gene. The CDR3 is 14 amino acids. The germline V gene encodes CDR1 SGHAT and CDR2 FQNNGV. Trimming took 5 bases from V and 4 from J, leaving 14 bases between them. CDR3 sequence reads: CASSQLRSSTEAFF. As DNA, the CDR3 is TGTGCCAGCAGCCAGTTGAGATCGTCCACTGAAGCTTTCTTT.

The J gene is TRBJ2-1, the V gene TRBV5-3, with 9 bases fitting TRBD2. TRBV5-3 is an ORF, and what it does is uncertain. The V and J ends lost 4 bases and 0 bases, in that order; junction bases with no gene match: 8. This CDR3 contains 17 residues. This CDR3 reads CARSGPGLASSYNEQFF. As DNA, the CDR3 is TGTGCCAGAAGCGGACCGGGACTAGCCAGCTCCTACAATGAGCAGTTCTTC.

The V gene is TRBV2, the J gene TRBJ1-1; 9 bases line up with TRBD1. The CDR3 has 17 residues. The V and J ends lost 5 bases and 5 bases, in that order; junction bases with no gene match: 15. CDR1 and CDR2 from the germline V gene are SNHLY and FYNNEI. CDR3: CASSPSQGQGVGTEAFF. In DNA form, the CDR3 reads TGTGCCAGCAGTCCCTCCCAGGGACAGGGAGTGGGTACTGAAGCTTTCTTT. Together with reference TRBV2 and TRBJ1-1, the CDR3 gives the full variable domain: EPEVTQTPSHQVTQMGQEVILRCVPISNHLYFYWYRQILGQKVEFLVSFYNNEISEKSEIFDDQFSVERPDGSNFTLKIRSTKLEDSAMYFCASSPSQGQGVGTEAFFGQGTRLTVV.

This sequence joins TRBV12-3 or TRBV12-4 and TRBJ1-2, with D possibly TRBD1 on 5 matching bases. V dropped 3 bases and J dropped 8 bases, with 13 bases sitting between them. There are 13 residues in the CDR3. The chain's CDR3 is CASSFAPRDGYTF. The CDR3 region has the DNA TGTGCCAGCAGTTTCGCTCCGAGGGACGGCTACACCTTC.

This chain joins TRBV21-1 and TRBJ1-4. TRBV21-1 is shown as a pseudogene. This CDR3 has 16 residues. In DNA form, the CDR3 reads TGTGCCAGCAGCCTAAACCGGGGGGATCGGGATGAAAAACTGTTTTTT. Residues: CASSLNRGDRDEKLFF.